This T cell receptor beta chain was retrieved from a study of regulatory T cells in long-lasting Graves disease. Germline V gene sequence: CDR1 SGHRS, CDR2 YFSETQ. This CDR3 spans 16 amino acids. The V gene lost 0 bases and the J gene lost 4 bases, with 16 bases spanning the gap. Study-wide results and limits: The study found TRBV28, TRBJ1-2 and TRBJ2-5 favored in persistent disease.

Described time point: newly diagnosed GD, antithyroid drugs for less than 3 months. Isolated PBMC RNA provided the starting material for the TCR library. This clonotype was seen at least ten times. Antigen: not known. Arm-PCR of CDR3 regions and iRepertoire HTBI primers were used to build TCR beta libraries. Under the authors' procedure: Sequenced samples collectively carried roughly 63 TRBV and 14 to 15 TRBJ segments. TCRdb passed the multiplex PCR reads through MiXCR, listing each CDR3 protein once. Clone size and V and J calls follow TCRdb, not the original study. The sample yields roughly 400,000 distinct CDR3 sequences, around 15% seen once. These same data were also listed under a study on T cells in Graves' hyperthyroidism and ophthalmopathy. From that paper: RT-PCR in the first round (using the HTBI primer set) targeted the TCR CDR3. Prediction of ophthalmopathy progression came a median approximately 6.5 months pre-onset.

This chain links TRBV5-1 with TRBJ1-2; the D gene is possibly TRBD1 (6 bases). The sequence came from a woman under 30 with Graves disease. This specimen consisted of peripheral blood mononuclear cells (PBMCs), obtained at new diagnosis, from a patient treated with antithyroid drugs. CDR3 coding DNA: TGCGCCAGCAGCTTGGCCCGTGGCCCAGGGGCCTATGGCTACACCTTC. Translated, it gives CASSLARGPGAYGYTF.